The 23 T cell receptor beta chains below come from one sample, sequenced in a study of cytomegalovirus exposure and HLA in healthy donors. In the PCR, 60 Vbeta and 13 Jbeta primers were used. The method was immunoSEQ multiplex PCR; TCRdb's version includes in-frame clones alone and lacks a portion of them. The sample comprises about 89,000 clones, over 55% of which are singletons, and 6% to 6.5% rests with the top ten. Sequencing input: PBMCs. The receptors here all came from a woman in her twenties or thirties in good health and CMV-seronegative.

The chain has TRBV28 and TRBJ2-2, with TRBD1 matching over 7 bases. CDR1 is MDHEN, CDR2 SYDVKM, per germline. V was pared by 5 bases and J by 4 bases, with 7 bases of the junction left unmatched. CDR3 length: 15 amino acids. For the CDR3, the DNA is TGTGCCAGCAGTCCACACAGGACAGGCACCGGGGAGCTGTTTTTT. Translated, it gives CASSPHRTGTGELFF.

The chain joins TRBV7-9 to TRBJ1-2; D possibly corresponds to TRBD1 (5 bases). Trimming took 1 base from V and 3 from J, leaving 9 bases between them. The germline V gene has CDR1 SEHNR and CDR2 FQNEAQ (reference sequence). The CDR3 is 14 amino acids. The CDR3 loop reads CASSLGGADYGYTF. For the CDR3, the DNA is TGTGCCAGCAGCTTAGGTGGGGCGGACTATGGCTACACCTTC.

This rearrangement joins TRBV10-1 to TRBJ1-1, with TRBD1 matching 12 bases. Germline V gives CDR1 WNHNN, CDR2 SYGVQD (reference sequence). This CDR3 has 18 amino acids. V dropped 6 bases and J dropped 4; count of bases not matched to a gene: 15. The CDR3 loop is CASRLSGTGGPWVTEAFF. In nucleotides, the CDR3 is TGCGCCAGCAGACTCTCCGGGACAGGGGGCCCTTGGGTCACTGAAGCTTTCTTT.

This clone has only a few counts. This chain links TRBV2 with TRBJ2-2, with D perhaps matching TRBD2 (5 bases). Germline CDR1 reads SNHLY; CDR2 reads FYNNEI. V lost 7 bases to trimming and J lost 7 bases, with 19 bases between them. The CDR3 has 15 amino acids. The CDR3 sequence: CASTPRDRGNGELFF. CDR3 DNA sequence: TGTGCCAGCACCCCTCGTGATCGGGGTAACGGGGAGCTGTTTTTT.

The chain carries TRBV27 and TRBJ1-6; TRBD1 aligns across 7 bases. Trimming took 8 bases from V and 7 from J; bases not matched to a gene: 14. This CDR3 has 16 residues. Germline V gene sequence: CDR1 MNHEY, CDR2 SMNVEV (reference sequence). CDR3 protein: CASSVGAGTVNSPLHF. CDR3 DNA: TGTGCCAGCTCCGTGGGGGCCGGGACAGTAAATTCACCCCTCCACTTT.

V gene TRBV5-1 combines with J gene TRBJ1-3; 7 nucleotides align to TRBD1. This CDR3 is 17 amino acids long. J lost 0 bases, V lost 1 base, and 7 bases had no gene match. Germline V CDR1 and CDR2: SGHRS, YFSETQ. DNA for the CDR3: TGCGCCAGCAGCTTGACTGCTGGGACAGACTCTGGAAACACCATATATTTT. It translates to CASSLTAGTDSGNTIYF.

The chain couples TRBV5-1 to TRBJ2-3, with 11 bases fitting TRBD2. CDR3 length: 14 amino acids. J was trimmed by 5 bases and V by 4 bases; bases with no gene match: 3. The germline gives CDR1 SGHRS, CDR2 YFSETQ. The CDR3 region is CASSTGLAGDTQYF. In DNA, the CDR3 is TGCGCCAGCAGCACAGGACTAGCGGGAGATACGCAGTATTTT.

The rearrangement joins TRBV5-1 to TRBJ2-3; 12 bases are a match to TRBD2. V gave up 0 bases and J gave up 6 bases; unmatched junction bases: 5. CDR3 length: 16 residues. CDR1 is SGHRS and CDR2 is YFSETQ in the germline V gene. DNA of the CDR3: TGCGCCAGCAGCTTGGCTAGCGGGGGGGCCGGGGATACGCAGTATTTT. Protein: CASSLASGGAGDTQYF. Full variable domain (rest looked up from reference TRBV5-1 and TRBJ2-3): KAGVTQTPRYLIKTRGQQVTLSCSPISGHRSVSWYQQTPGQGLQFLFEYFSETQRNKGNFPGRFSGRQFSNSRSEMNVSTLELGDSALYLCASSLASGGAGDTQYFGPGTRLTVL.

The rearrangement links TRBV5-1 to TRBJ2-1; D ambiguous. The V end lost 2 bases, the J end lost 7 bases, and 19 bases lay between the germline ends. In germline, CDR1 is SGHRS, CDR2 YFSETQ. CDR3 length equals 16 residues. Here the CDR3 reads CASSFGGAPPGNEQFF. CDR3 nucleotide sequence: TGCGCCAGCAGCTTCGGCGGAGCCCCCCCCGGGAATGAGCAGTTCTTC.

As to this clone: One end of the junction varies from germline; a read error may be responsible. The sample has other DNA sequences that encode this CDR3 too. The CDR3 reads CASSHSSTGFYGYTF. The CDR3 DNA reads TGTGCCAGCAGTCACTCCTCGACAGGCTTCTATGGTTACACCTTC. V and J are TRBV6-5 and TRBJ1-2, with D perhaps matching TRBD1 (6 bases). The CDR3 is 15 residues long. CDR1 and CDR2 from the germline V gene are MNHEY and SVGAGI.

In this sample, this clone turned up a few times. V gene TRBV5-4 combines with J gene TRBJ1-2, with D hard to call. V lost 4 bases and J 8 bases, leaving 15 bases between the germline ends. This CDR3 is built from 13 residues. Germline CDR1 reads SGHNT; CDR2 reads YYREEE (reference sequence). In DNA, the CDR3 is TGTGCCAGCAGCCAGTCGGGAACTTTAGGCTACACCTTC. Translating gives CASSQSGTLGYTF.

J is TRBJ2-3 and V is TRBV5-4; D is possibly TRBD2 (5 bases). The CDR3 consists of 15 residues. Trimming removed 1 base from V and 0 bases from J, with 9 bases in between. From germline, CDR1 is SGHNT and CDR2 YYREEE (reference sequence). The CDR3 region is CASSLNLASTDTQYF. CDR3 coding DNA: TGTGCCAGCAGCTTGAACCTAGCAAGCACAGATACGCAGTATTTT.

This chain links TRBV6-5 with TRBJ1-2; TRBD1 matches at 10 bases. Germline CDR1 MNHEY, CDR2 SVGAGI. J gave up 6 bases and V 6 bases, and 7 bases lay outside the gene matches. The CDR3 contains 14 residues. The CDR3 is CASSLPGTGDGYTF. CDR3 nucleotides: TGTGCCAGCAGCCTGCCCGGGACAGGGGATGGCTACACCTTC.

This clone showed up just a few times. The V and J genes are TRBV6-5 and TRBJ1-2; 8 bases map to TRBD1. Looked up from germline, CDR1 is MNHEY and CDR2 is SVGAGI. Trimming at V came to 7 bases and at J to 6 bases, leaving 7 bases not matched to a gene. CDR3 length: 13 amino acids. DNA for the CDR3: TGTGCCAGCACTGCTAGGACAGGGAATGGCTACACCTTC. Its protein is CASTARTGNGYTF.

Here the CDR3 DNA reads TGTGCCAGCAGCTTGGGGACAGGACAGAATGAGCAGTTCTTC. It specifies CASSLGTGQNEQFF. The chain employs TRBV5-8 and TRBJ2-1; TRBD1 matches 7 bases. Germline assignment: CDR1 SGHTS and CDR2 YDEGEE. The junction had 4 bases not matched to a gene; V was cut back by 0 bases and J by 7 bases. The CDR3 is 14 amino acids.

The genes are TRBV15 and TRBJ1-5, with 9 bases fitting TRBD1. Germline lookup yields CDR1 LNHNV and CDR2 YYDKDF (reference sequence). V shed 3 bases, J shed 3 bases, and the junction held 3 bases outside the gene matches. The CDR3 spans 15 residues. The CDR3 protein is CATSSGTGLNQPQHF. The CDR3 DNA follows: TGTGCCACCAGCAGCGGGACAGGGCTCAATCAGCCCCAGCATTTT.

This clone has only a few counts. V gene TRBV9 combines with J gene TRBJ2-1; TRBD2 aligns across 9 bases. The CDR3 length is 15 residues. The V and J ends lost 3 bases and 9 bases, in that order; junction bases with no gene match: 10. Germline-derived CDR1 and CDR2 are SGDLS and YYNGEE. CDR3 coding DNA: TGTGCCAGCAGCGCGTCTAGCGGGACCGGGATTGAGCAGTTCTTC. Encoded protein: CASSASSGTGIEQFF.

The chain couples TRBV19 to TRBJ2-1; TRBD2 agrees at 7 bases. CDR3 size: 11 residues. Germline V gene sequence: CDR1 LNHDA, CDR2 SQIVND (reference sequence). V dropped 7 bases and J dropped 15; count of bases not matched to a gene: 9. DNA of the CDR3: TGTGCCAGTACTCCCGGACTAGTACCGTTCTTC. This sequence encodes CASTPGLVPFF.

The sample holds a few counts of this clone. This chain uses TRBV13 with TRBJ2-7; TRBD2 is a possible D gene (6 bases). V was trimmed by 4 bases and J by 4 bases, leaving 14 bases between them. The V gene's germline CDR1 is PRHDT and CDR2 FYEKMQ (reference sequence). The CDR3 covers 14 residues. The CDR3 is CASSWGVADYEQYF. The CDR3 DNA reads TGTGCCAGCAGCTGGGGAGTAGCGGATTACGAGCAGTACTTC.

This chain connects TRBV2 to TRBJ2-1; 14 nucleotides match TRBD2. There are 16 residues in the CDR3. Germline V gene data show CDR1 as SNHLY and CDR2 as FYNNEI. The J segment lost 4 bases and the V segment lost 6 bases, leaving 5 bases of the junction unmatched. The CDR3 sequence: CASRGLAGEAYNEQFF. CDR3 DNA sequence: TGTGCCAGCAGGGGACTAGCGGGGGAGGCGTACAATGAGCAGTTCTTC.

This rearrangement joins TRBV6-5 to TRBJ1-1; 9 bases match TRBD1. The CDR3 has 15 amino acids. J gave up 4 bases and V 6 bases, and 9 bases lay outside the gene matches. Germline loops: CDR1 MNHEY, CDR2 SVGAGI. CDR3 amino acids: CASSRPDRGITEAFF. The CDR3 DNA is TGTGCCAGCAGCCGACCGGACAGGGGCATCACTGAAGCTTTCTTT.

This sequence joins TRBV11-1 and TRBJ1-5, with 7 bases aligning to TRBD1. Germline V gives CDR1 SGHAT, CDR2 FQDESV (reference sequence). V lost 4 bases to trimming and J lost 5 bases; unmatched junction nucleotides: 2. CDR3 size: 13 residues. The CDR3 here is CASSYTGDQPQHF. DNA of the CDR3: TGTGCCAGCAGCTATACAGGGGATCAGCCCCAGCATTTT.

V is TRBV15 and J is TRBJ2-1; 12 bases map to TRBD2. V lost 2 bases to trimming and J lost 6 bases; unmatched junction nucleotides: 5. There are 16 residues in the CDR3. CDR1 is LNHNV, CDR2 YYDKDF, per germline (reference sequence). This chain's CDR3 is CATSRTSGRLVNEQFF. The CDR3 DNA sequence: TGTGCCACCAGCAGAACTAGCGGGAGGCTAGTCAATGAGCAGTTCTTC.